This T cell receptor (beta chain) emerged from a study of metastatic and nonmetastatic thyroid tumors. This clone appeared a few times. No antigen is known for it. No patient received treatment before thyroid surgery. Findings of the study overall: Benign nodules were reported to have significantly lower TCR beta diversity than malignant thyroid tumors, in blood and tumor.

TCRdb re-clonotyped the PCR reads through MiXCR. The sample carries tens of thousands of clones, around a third recorded once. The CDR3 runs to 16 residues. With V trimmed by 3 bases and J by 4 bases, 5 bases remained unmatched. Germline V gives CDR1 SGHAT, CDR2 FQNNGV. The source material was tumor tissue. This receptor was obtained from a female donor with papillary thyroid cancer or a benign thyroid nodule (not recorded which). Some clones in this sample may be carry-over from other donors' samples. The chain carries TRBV11-2 and TRBJ2-3, with 12 bases identical to TRBD2. Written as DNA, the CDR3 is TGTGCCAGCAGCTTGCACTCTAGCGGGGGGGCAGATACGCAGTATTTT. It is translated as CASSLHSSGGADTQYF.